The T cell receptor (beta chain) under discussion was sequenced for a study of cytomegalovirus exposure and HLA in healthy donors. Trimming cost V 0 bases and J 2 bases; bases outside gene matches: 7. Germline CDR1 and CDR2: SGHRS and YFSETQ. The CDR3 is 17 residues long. With respect to this clone: No antigen is known for it.

Points from the study as a whole: The tendency of first-cohort TCR clusters to co-occur in the 120 or so validation repertoires emerged from a later analysis.

Data came from immunoSEQ multiplex PCR; TCRdb stores just in-frame clones and leaves some out. The sample yields 90,000 to 150,000 clones, 88% seen once. It was the roughly 120-subject validation cohort, separate from the roughly 700-subject first cohort, to which the donors belonged. V usage is TRBV5-1 and J usage is TRBJ1-3; 8 bases are a match to TRBD1. Input material: PBMCs. The receptor comes from a man younger than 35 in good health and CMV-seropositive. CDR3 coding DNA: TGCGCCAGCAGCTTGGAACGACAGGGGAGGACTGGAAACACCATATATTTT. Protein product: CASSLERQGRTGNTIYF.